This T cell receptor (beta chain) was obtained from a study of blood T cell repertoires in COVID-19. For the study at large: T cells, B-cell-depleted T cells, or PBMCs supplied cDNA or gDNA.

Original analysis: Using reference gene primer amplification, nucleated cell counts were estimated. The data were produced by immunoSEQ multiplex PCR, yet TCRdb's version contains in-frame clones alone and is incomplete. The D gene and trimming were derived from the DNA, and the V and J assignments and clone size from that table. Among about 310,000 clones listed, approximately 83% were seen once. The V gene's germline CDR1 is SGHDN and CDR2 FVKESK. The CDR3 is made up of 13 amino acids. V dropped 1 base and J dropped 5 bases, with 8 bases sitting between them. The genes are TRBV14 and TRBJ1-2; D not certain. The sequence derives from a man aged 25-40 years who had recovered from COVID-19. What was sequenced was PBMCs or T cells enriched from blood (not recorded which). CDR3 sequence: CASSQVAAYGYTF. The CDR3, as DNA: TGTGCCAGCAGCCAAGTGGCGGCGTATGGCTACACCTTC. The complete variable domain, with remaining parts taken from reference TRBV14 and TRBJ1-2, reads EAGVTQFPSHSVIEKGQTVTLRCDPISGHDNLYWYRRVMGKEIKFLLHFVKESKQDESGMPNNRFLAERTGGTYSTLKVQPAELEDSGVYFCASSQVAAYGYTFGSGTRLTVV.